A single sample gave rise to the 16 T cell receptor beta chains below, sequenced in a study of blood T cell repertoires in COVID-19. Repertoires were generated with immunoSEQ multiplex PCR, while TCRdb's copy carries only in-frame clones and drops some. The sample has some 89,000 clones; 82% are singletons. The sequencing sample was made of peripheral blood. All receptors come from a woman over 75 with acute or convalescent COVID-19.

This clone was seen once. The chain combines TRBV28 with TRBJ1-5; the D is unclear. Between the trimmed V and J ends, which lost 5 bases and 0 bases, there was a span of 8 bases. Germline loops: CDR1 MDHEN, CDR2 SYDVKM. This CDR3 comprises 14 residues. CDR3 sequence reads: CASSLQNSNQPQHF. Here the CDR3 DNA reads TGTGCCAGCAGTCTTCAGAATAGCAATCAGCCCCAGCATTTT.

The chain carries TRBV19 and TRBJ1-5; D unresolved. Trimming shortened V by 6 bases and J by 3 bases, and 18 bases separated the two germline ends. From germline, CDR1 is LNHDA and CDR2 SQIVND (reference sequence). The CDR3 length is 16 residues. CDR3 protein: CASRREPGPNNQPQHF. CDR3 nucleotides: TGTGCCAGTAGAAGGGAGCCAGGACCTAACAATCAGCCCCAGCATTTT. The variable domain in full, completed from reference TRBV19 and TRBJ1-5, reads DGGITQSPKYLFRKEGQNVTLSCEQNLNHDAMYWYRQDPGQGLRLIYYSQIVNDFQKGDIAEGYSVSREKKESFPLTVTSAQKNPTAFYLCASRREPGPNNQPQHFGDGTRLSIL.

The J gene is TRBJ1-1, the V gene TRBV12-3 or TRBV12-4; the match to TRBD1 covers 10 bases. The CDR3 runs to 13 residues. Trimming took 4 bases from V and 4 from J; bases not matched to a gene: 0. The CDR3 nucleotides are TGTGCCAGCAGTTGGACAGGGGGCACTGAAGCTTTCTTT. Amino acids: CASSWTGGTEAFF.

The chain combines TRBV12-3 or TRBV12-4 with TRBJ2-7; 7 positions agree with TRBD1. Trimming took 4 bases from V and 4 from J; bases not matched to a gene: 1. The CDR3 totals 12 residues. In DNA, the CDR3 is TGTGCCAGCAGTTCACAGGGGTACGAGCAGTACTTC. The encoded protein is CASSSQGYEQYF.

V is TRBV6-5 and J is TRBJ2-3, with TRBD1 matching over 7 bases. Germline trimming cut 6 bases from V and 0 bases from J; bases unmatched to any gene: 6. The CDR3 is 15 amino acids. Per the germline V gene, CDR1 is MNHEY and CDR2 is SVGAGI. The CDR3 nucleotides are TGTGCCAGCAGCCGCGGACAGGCGAGCACAGATACGCAGTATTTT. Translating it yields CASSRGQASTDTQYF.

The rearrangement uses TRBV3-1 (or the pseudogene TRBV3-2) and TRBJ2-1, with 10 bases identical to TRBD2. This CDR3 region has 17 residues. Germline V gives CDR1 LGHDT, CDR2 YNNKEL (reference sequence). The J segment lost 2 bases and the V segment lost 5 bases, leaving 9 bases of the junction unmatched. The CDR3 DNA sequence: TGTGCCAGCAGCATCCTCACTAGCGGGATCGCCTACAATGAGCAGTTCTTC. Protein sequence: CASSILTSGIAYNEQFF.

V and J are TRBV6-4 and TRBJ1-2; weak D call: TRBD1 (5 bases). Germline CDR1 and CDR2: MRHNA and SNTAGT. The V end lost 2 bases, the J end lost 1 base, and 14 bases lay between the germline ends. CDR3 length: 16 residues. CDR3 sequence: CASSDRGLERNYGYTF. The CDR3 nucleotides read TGTGCCAGCAGTGACAGGGGTTTGGAGCGTAACTATGGCTACACCTTC.

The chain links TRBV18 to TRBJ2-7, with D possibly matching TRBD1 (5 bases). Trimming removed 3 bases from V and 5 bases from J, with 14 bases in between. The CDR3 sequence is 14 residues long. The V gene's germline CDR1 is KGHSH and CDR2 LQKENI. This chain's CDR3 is CASSPGQVSHEQYF. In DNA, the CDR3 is TGTGCCAGCTCACCGGGGCAGGTATCCCACGAGCAGTACTTC.

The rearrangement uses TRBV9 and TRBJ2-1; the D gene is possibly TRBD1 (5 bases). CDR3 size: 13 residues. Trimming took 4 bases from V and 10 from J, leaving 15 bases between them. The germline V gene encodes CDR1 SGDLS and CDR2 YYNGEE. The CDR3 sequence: CASSPRVYREQFF. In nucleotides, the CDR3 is TGTGCCAGCAGCCCCAGGGTTTACAGAGAGCAGTTCTTC.

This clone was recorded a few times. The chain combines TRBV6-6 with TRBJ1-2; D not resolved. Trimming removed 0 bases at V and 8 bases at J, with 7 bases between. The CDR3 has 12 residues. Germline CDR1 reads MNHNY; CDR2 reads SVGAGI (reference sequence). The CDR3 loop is CASSYSPGGYTF. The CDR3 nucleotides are TGTGCCAGCAGTTACTCGCCGGGGGGCTACACCTTC.

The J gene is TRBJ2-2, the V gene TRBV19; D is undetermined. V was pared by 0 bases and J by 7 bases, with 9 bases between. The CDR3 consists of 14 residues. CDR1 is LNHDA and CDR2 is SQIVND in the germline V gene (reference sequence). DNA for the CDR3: TGTGCCAGTAGTATAGATACTCCCGGCGGGGAGCTGTTTTTT. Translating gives CASSIDTPGGELFF.

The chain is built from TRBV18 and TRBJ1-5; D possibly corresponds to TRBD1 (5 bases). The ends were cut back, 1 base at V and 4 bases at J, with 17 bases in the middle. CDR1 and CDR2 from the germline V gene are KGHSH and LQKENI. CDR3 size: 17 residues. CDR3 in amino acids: CASSPLRQGASNQPQHF. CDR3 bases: TGTGCCAGCTCACCACTCCGCCAGGGCGCGAGTAATCAGCCCCAGCATTTT.

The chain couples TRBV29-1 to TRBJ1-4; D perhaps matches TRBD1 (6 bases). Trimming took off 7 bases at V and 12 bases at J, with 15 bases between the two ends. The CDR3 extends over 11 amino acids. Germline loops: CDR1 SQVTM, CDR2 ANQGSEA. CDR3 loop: CSGREQGELFF. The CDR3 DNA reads TGCAGCGGGAGAGAACAGGGAGAACTGTTTTTT.

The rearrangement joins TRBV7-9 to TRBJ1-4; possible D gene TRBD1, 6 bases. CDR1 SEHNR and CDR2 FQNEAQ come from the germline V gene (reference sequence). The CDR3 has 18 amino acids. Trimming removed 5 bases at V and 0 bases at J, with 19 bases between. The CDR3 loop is CASSQLPGQVSTNEKLFF. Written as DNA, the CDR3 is TGTGCCAGCAGCCAACTCCCGGGACAAGTGTCAACTAATGAAAAACTGTTTTTT. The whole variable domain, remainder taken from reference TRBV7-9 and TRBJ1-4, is DTGVSQNPRHKITKRGQNVTFRCDPISEHNRLYWYRQTLGQGPEFLTYFQNEAQLEKSRLLSDRFSAERPKGSFSTLEIQRTEQGDSAMYLCASSQLPGQVSTNEKLFFGSGTQLSVL.

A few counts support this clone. In nucleotides, the CDR3 is TGTGCCAGCGCCGGGACAGGACGTCGGGGCTACACCTTC. This sequence encodes CASAGTGRRGYTF. V is TRBV6-5 and J is TRBJ1-2, with 8 bases that match TRBD1. With 8 bases clipped from V and 8 bases from J, the junction kept 10 bases outside the gene matches. This CDR3 is built from 13 residues. CDR1 and CDR2 (germline): MNHEY, SVGAGI.

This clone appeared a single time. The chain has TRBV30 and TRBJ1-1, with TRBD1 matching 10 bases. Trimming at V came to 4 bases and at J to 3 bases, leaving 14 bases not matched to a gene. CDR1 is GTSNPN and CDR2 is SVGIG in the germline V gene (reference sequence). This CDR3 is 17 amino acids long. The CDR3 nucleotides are TGTGCCTGGACCCGCCTCCGGGACAGGGGAAGAGACACTGAAGCTTTCTTT. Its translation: CAWTRLRDRGRDTEAFF.